The clone carrying this T cell receptor (beta chain) was detected a few times. As yet, its antigen is unknown. This specimen belongs to a study of beta chain features in type 1 diabetes. Study-wide context: Investigators examined some 110,000,000 sorted cells across all samples. Study findings and constraints: HLA influence on TCRB rearrangement stayed unresolved here. A closer apparent resemblance between naive, central memory and Treg TCRB repertoires was seen in patients than in healthy donors. There was a possibility that cDNA sequencing over-represented cells with high TCR expression.

The CDR3 runs 14 residues. The V and J ends lost 0 bases and 6 bases respectively, with 11 bases between them. Germline V gene sequence: CDR1 MGHRA, CDR2 YSYEKL. Sequenced material consisted of expressed TCRB transcripts (all of the isolated RNA was reverse transcribed). Using immunoSEQ multiplex PCR, the repertoire was profiled, and TCRdb retains in-frame clones only, with some absent. The table has 900,000 or so clones, roughly a sixth seen once. The chain has TRBV4-1 and TRBJ1-1; D remains ambiguous. The sequenced sample was naive CD4+ T cells from blood. The receptor was isolated from a woman aged 18 to 35 in good health. Here the CDR3 reads CASSQDEQFSEAFF. CDR3 sequence (DNA): TGCGCCAGCAGCCAAGACGAGCAGTTCTCTGAAGCTTTCTTT.